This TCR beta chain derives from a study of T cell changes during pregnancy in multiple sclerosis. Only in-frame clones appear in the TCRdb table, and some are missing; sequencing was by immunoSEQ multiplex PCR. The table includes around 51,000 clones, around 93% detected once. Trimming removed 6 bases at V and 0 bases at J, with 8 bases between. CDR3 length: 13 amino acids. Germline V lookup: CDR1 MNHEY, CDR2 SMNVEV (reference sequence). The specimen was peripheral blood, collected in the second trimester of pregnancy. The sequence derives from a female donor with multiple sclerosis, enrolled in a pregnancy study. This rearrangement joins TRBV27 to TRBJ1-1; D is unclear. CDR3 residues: CASSGSVNTEAFF. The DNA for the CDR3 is TGTGCCAGCAGCGGAAGCGTGAACACTGAAGCTTTCTTT.